The next 22 T cell receptor beta chains were all read from a single sample in a study of T cells after yellow fever vaccination. MiXCR, applied by TCRdb to the 5' RACE reads, yields one record per CDR3 protein. The data contain about 340,000 distinct CDR3 sequences, almost 4% of them seen just once; the ten biggest clones take up about 24%. Sequenced here: PBMCs, sampled 5 days after the yellow fever booster vaccination. These receptors were obtained from a man younger than 30 who received the YFV17D yellow fever vaccine.

The chain employs TRBV7-9 and TRBJ1-1, with D unresolved. The ends were cut back, 0 bases at V and 3 bases at J, with 8 bases in the middle. Germline CDR1 is SEHNR and CDR2 is FQNEAQ (reference sequence). The CDR3 consists of 14 residues. The CDR3 here is CASSLAGRDTEAFF. CDR3 coding DNA: TGTGCCAGCAGCTTAGCTGGGCGGGACACTGAAGCTTTCTTT.

The J gene is TRBJ1-1, the V gene TRBV5-4, with D hard to call. The CDR3 extends over 15 amino acids. Trimming stripped 4 bases from V and 0 bases from J, with 13 bases between. Germline loops: CDR1 SGHNT, CDR2 YYREEE (reference sequence). The CDR3 DNA sequence: TGTGCCAGCAGCCAAACCGGTTCCATGAACACTGAAGCTTTCTTT. This encodes CASSQTGSMNTEAFF.

This chain joins TRBV5-1 and TRBJ2-1; D not resolved. V shed 0 bases and J shed 7 bases, with 11 bases lying between them. Germline V CDR1 and CDR2: SGHRS, YFSETQ. The CDR3 has 14 amino acids. The CDR3 sequence is CASSLGGLGNEQFF. CDR3 DNA: TGCGCCAGCAGCTTGGGTGGCCTGGGAAATGAGCAGTTCTTC.

The chain recombines TRBV6-5 with TRBJ2-5; 7 nucleotides agree with TRBD1. Trimming cost V 0 bases and J 5 bases; bases outside gene matches: 9. Germline V gene lookup returns CDR1 MNHEY and CDR2 SVGAGI. The CDR3 is 16 amino acids. The CDR3 bases are TGTGCCAGCAGTTACTCAGAGACAGGGAGAGGGGAGACCCAGTACTTC. Its translation is CASSYSETGRGETQYF.

This clonotype occurred a few times. The chain carries TRBV20-1 and TRBJ2-2; the match to TRBD2 covers 8 bases. The CDR3 covers 15 residues. Trimming cost V 3 bases and J 2 bases; bases outside gene matches: 5. CDR1 and CDR2 from the germline V gene are DFQATT and SNEGSKA (reference sequence). As DNA, the CDR3 is TGCAGTGCTAGTGCAACTAGCGGCAACACCGGGGAGCTGTTTTTT. As protein: CSASATSGNTGELFF.

This clonotype turned up a few times. This chain links TRBV18 with TRBJ2-7, with D maybe TRBD2 (7 bases). The length of the CDR3 is 18 residues. The germline gives CDR1 KGHSH, CDR2 LQKENI. V gave up 3 bases and J gave up 3 bases, with 24 bases separating them. Here the CDR3 DNA reads TGTGCCAGCTCACCCGCCACAGGGAGGGGAAGGGGAGACTACGAGCAGTACTTC. Translating it yields CASSPATGRGRGDYEQYF.

This clonotype has a count of ten or more. This rearrangement joins TRBV15 to TRBJ2-5, with D hard to call. Trimming took off 0 bases at V and 9 bases at J, with 14 bases between the two ends. The CDR3 has 14 amino acids. The germline V gene has CDR1 LNHNV and CDR2 YYDKDF (reference sequence). CDR3 loop: CATSRDPPTPSQYF. CDR3 sequence (DNA): TGTGCCACCAGCAGAGATCCACCTACTCCGTCCCAGTACTTC.

Many counts were recorded for this clonotype. The V call is TRBV12-5, the J call TRBJ1-5; a weak D match, TRBD1 (5 bases). CDR3 length equals 17 residues. V was pared by 0 bases and J by 2 bases, with 14 bases between. Germline CDR1 is LGHNT and CDR2 is FRNRAP. This chain's CDR3 is CASGLVSLGGGNQPQHF. The CDR3 nucleotides are TGTGCTAGTGGTTTGGTATCGTTGGGGGGTGGCAATCAGCCCCAGCATTTT.

This clonotype was seen at least ten times. The chain combines TRBV20-1 with TRBJ1-1, with D maybe TRBD1 (5 bases). Germline V gene data show CDR1 as DFQATT and CDR2 as SNEGSKA (reference sequence). Between the trimmed V and J ends, which lost 4 bases and 3 bases, there was a span of 9 bases. The CDR3 is made up of 12 amino acids. The CDR3 spells CSATGVYTEAFF. The CDR3 nucleotides are TGCAGTGCTACGGGGGTCTACACTGAAGCTTTCTTT.

This clonotype has just a few counts. This sequence joins TRBV12-3 or TRBV12-4 and TRBJ1-6; 8 bases map to TRBD1. The CDR3 spans 16 residues. Trimming took 6 bases from V and 1 from J; bases not matched to a gene: 5. The CDR3 region is CASSSQGASYNSPLHF. Written as DNA, the CDR3 is TGTGCCAGCAGCTCCCAGGGGGCTTCCTATAATTCACCCCTCCACTTT.

This chain links TRBV18 with TRBJ2-5; possible D gene TRBD2, 5 bases. This CDR3 has 14 residues. Germline V lookup: CDR1 KGHSH, CDR2 LQKENI. The V gene lost 2 bases and the J gene lost 4 bases, with 11 bases spanning the gap. The CDR3 nucleotides read TGTGCCAGCTCACCAAAAGGAGGTGGAGAGACCCAGTACTTC. This translates into CASSPKGGGETQYF.

This clonotype occurred many times. The V and J genes are TRBV5-8 and TRBJ1-1, with a tentative D call TRBD1 (5 bases). Germline lookup yields CDR1 SGHTS and CDR2 YDEGEE. CDR3 length: 20 residues. V was cut by 4 bases and J by 0 bases, with 28 bases left in between. Written as DNA, the CDR3 is TGTGCCAGCAGCGACGGACGACTGGGACGGAGAAATAGTCTGAACACTGAAGCTTTCTTT. This gives the protein CASSDGRLGRRNSLNTEAFF. The entire variable domain, with the rest obtained from reference TRBV5-8 and TRBJ1-1, is as follows: EAGVTQSPTHLIKTRGQQATLRCSPISGHTSVYWYQQALGLGLQFLLWYDEGEERNRGNFPPRFSGRQFPNYSSELNVNALELEDSALYLCASSDGRLGRRNSLNTEAFFGQGTRLTVV.

This clonotype was counted only a few times. The chain combines TRBV4-1 with TRBJ2-7, with TRBD2 as a possible D gene (7 bases). The CDR3 contains 17 residues. The V gene lost 4 bases and the J gene lost 9 bases, with 28 bases spanning the gap. Germline-derived CDR1 and CDR2 are MGHRA and YSYEKL. Here the CDR3 DNA reads TGCGCCAGCAGCCCGGGACTACGGGGGCCGCAGCCGATGGGGCAGTACTTC. Translation gives CASSPGLRGPQPMGQYF.

This clonotype was detected many times. This sequence joins TRBV20-1 and TRBJ2-4; a possible D gene is TRBD2 (7 bases). Per the germline V gene, CDR1 is DFQATT and CDR2 is SNEGSKA (reference sequence). The CDR3 loop spans 13 amino acids. V lost 5 bases and J 6 bases, leaving 14 bases between the germline ends. This CDR3 is CSAPQGGANIQYF. In DNA, the CDR3 is TGCAGTGCTCCCCAAGGGGGGGCAAACATTCAGTACTTC.

This chain connects TRBV5-1 to TRBJ2-5; possibly TRBD2 for D (5 bases). V gave up 0 bases and J gave up 7 bases, with 10 bases separating them. This CDR3 is built from 13 residues. Germline CDR1 SGHRS, CDR2 YFSETQ. The CDR3: CASSLEAEATQYF. The CDR3 nucleotides are TGCGCCAGCAGCTTGGAGGCGGAGGCGACCCAGTACTTC.

DNA of the CDR3: TGTGCCAGCAGCTTATACTCCGGGGGGTCACCCCTCCACTTT. Its translation is CASSLYSGGSPLHF. V is TRBV7-6 and J is TRBJ1-6; D is possibly TRBD1 (5 bases). This CDR3 region has 14 residues. V was pared by 2 bases and J by 10 bases, with 12 bases between. Germline loops: CDR1 SGHVS, CDR2 FNYEAQ.

This clonotype was counted at least ten times. The V gene is TRBV6-1, the J gene TRBJ2-5; 9 bases are a match to TRBD2. The germline V gene has CDR1 MNHNS and CDR2 SASEGT. This CDR3 is built from 17 residues. V was clipped by 6 bases and J by 2 bases; unmatched bases: 13. For the CDR3, the DNA is TGTGCCAGCAGGAGTGGGTATAGGACTAGCGTACAAGAGACCCAGTACTTC. It specifies CASRSGYRTSVQETQYF.

The V and J genes are TRBV7-9 and TRBJ2-7; D may match TRBD1 or TRBD2 (5 bases each). Trimming removed 5 bases at V and 2 bases at J, with 10 bases between. Germline V gene sequence: CDR1 SEHNR, CDR2 FQNEAQ (reference sequence). CDR3 size: 13 residues. CDR3 sequence reads: CASSRDGTYEQYV. CDR3 nucleotide sequence: TGTGCCAGCAGCCGGGACGGCACCTACGAGCAGTACGTC.

This clonotype was counted between two and nine times. This chain joins TRBV12-3 or TRBV12-4 and TRBJ1-6, with TRBD1 matching 9 bases. V shed 8 bases and J 7 bases; nucleotides not matched to a gene: 3. The CDR3 has 13 amino acids. The CDR3: CASDDRGNSPLHF. CDR3 DNA sequence: TGTGCCAGCGACGACAGGGGGAATTCACCCCTCCACTTT.

The chain uses TRBV24-1 and TRBJ2-1; TRBD2 is a possible D gene (5 bases). V was shortened by 2 bases and J by 6 bases, with 13 bases between the two germline ends. CDR1 and CDR2 from the germline V gene are KGHDR and SFDVKD. This CDR3 spans 15 amino acids. CDR3 DNA sequence: TGTGCCACCAGTGATTCCGGACTTTTCGCCAATGAGCAGTTCTTC. This translates into CATSDSGLFANEQFF.

There are a few counts of this clonotype. The CDR3 sequence is CASSVDGSGGRPEGTGELFF. In nucleotides, the CDR3 is TGTGCCAGCAGCGTAGATGGGAGCGGGGGGCGACCGGAAGGCACCGGGGAGCTGTTTTTT. The V call is TRBV9, the J call TRBJ2-2; TRBD2 aligns across 9 bases. J was trimmed by 4 bases and V by 0 bases; bases with no gene match: 16. The length of the CDR3 is 20 residues. Germline CDR1 and CDR2: SGDLS and YYNGEE.

This clonotype occurred a few times. The chain uses TRBV14 and TRBJ2-4; D possibly corresponds to TRBD1 (5 bases). The V gene lost 0 bases and the J gene lost 8 bases, with 14 bases spanning the gap. The CDR3 consists of 15 residues. Germline V CDR1 and CDR2: SGHDN, FVKESK. CDR3 DNA sequence: TGTGCCAGCAGCCAAGAGTCGCGCGGCAGGGACATTCAGTACTTC. Its protein product is CASSQESRGRDIQYF.